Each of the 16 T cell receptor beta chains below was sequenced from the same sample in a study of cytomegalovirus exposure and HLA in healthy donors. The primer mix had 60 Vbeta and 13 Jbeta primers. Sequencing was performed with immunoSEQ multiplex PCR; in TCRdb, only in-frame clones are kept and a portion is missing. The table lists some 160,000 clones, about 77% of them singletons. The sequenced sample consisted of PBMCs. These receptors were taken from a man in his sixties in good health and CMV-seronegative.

The CDR3 DNA sequence: TGTGCCAGCAGCGTAGAGGGACAGAGCTATGGCTACACCTTC. The encoded protein is CASSVEGQSYGYTF. This rearrangement joins TRBV9 to TRBJ1-2; 7 nucleotides align to TRBD1. The trim removed 0 bases at V and 4 bases at J, leaving 3 bases unmatched. Per germline, CDR1 SGDLS and CDR2 YYNGEE. The CDR3 loop spans 14 amino acids.

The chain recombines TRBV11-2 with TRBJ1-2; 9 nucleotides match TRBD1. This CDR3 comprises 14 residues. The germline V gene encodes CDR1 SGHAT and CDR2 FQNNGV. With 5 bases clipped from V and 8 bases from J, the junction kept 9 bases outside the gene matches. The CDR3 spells CASSRTQGAWGYTF. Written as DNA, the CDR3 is TGTGCCAGCAGCCGTACACAGGGGGCTTGGGGCTACACCTTC.

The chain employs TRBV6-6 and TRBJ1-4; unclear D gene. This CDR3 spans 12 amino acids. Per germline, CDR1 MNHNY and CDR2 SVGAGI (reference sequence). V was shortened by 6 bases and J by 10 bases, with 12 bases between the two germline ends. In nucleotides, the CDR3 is TGTGCCAGCAGACAGCCTGCGGGAAAACTGTTTTTT. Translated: CASRQPAGKLFF.

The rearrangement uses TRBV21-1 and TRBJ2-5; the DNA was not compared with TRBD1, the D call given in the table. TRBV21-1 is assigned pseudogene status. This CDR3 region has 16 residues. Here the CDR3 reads CASSGCRDRGQETQYF. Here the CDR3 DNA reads TGTGCCAGCAGCGGATGCCGGGACAGGGGGCAAGAGACCCAGTACTTC.

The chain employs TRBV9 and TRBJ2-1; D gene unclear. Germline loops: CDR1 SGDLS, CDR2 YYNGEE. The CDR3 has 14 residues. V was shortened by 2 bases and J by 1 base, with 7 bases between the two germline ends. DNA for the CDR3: TGTGCCAGCAGCGTTGGCTTTTCCTACAATGAGCAGTTCTTC. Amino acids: CASSVGFSYNEQFF.

CDR3 sequence: CASSPPQGANEKLFF. CDR3 coding DNA: TGTGCCAGCTCACCACCGCAGGGGGCTAATGAAAAACTGTTTTTT. This chain links TRBV18 with TRBJ1-4; 7 positions match TRBD1. The CDR3 has 15 residues. CDR1 is KGHSH and CDR2 is LQKENI in the germline V gene. The junction had 1 base not matched to a gene; V was cut back by 0 bases and J by 3 bases. Full variable domain (outside the CDR3, taken from reference TRBV18 and TRBJ1-4): NAGVMQNPRHLVRRRGQEARLRCSPMKGHSHVYWYRQLPEEGLKFMVYLQKENIIDESGMPKERFSAEFPKEGPSILRIQQVVRGDSAAYFCASSPPQGANEKLFFGSGTQLSVL.

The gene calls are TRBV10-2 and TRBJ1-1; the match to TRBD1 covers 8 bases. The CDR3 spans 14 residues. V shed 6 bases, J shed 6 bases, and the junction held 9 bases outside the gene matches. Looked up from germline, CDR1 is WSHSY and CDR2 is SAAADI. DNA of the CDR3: TGCGCCAGCAGGATAGACAGGGGCGGATCTGAAGCTTTCTTT. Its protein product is CASRIDRGGSEAFF.

This chain's CDR3 is CASLGGASYNEQFF. The CDR3 coding sequence is TGTGCCAGCTTAGGGGGGGCCTCCTACAATGAGCAGTTCTTC. The V gene is TRBV7-9, the J gene TRBJ2-1; maybe TRBD2 (7 bases). Germline V gene lookup returns CDR1 SEHNR and CDR2 FQNEAQ (reference sequence). The CDR3 contains 14 residues. The V end was cut by 8 bases, the J end by 0 bases, with 11 bases between.

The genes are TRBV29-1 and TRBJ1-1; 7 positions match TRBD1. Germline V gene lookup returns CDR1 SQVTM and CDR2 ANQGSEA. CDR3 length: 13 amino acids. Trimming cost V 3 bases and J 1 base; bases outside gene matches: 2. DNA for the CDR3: TGCAGCGTTGATAAGGGGGCGAACACTGAAGCTTTCTTT. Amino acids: CSVDKGANTEAFF.

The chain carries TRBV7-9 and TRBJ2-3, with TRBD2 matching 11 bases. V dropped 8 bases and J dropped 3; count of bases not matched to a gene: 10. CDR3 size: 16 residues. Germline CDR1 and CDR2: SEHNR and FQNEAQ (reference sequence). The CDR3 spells CASFGTSGKGTDTQYF. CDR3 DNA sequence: TGTGCCAGCTTCGGGACTAGCGGAAAGGGGACAGATACGCAGTATTTT. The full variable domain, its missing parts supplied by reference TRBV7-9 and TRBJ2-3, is DTGVSQNPRHKITKRGQNVTFRCDPISEHNRLYWYRQTLGQGPEFLTYFQNEAQLEKSRLLSDRFSAERPKGSFSTLEIQRTEQGDSAMYLCASFGTSGKGTDTQYFGPGTRLTVL.

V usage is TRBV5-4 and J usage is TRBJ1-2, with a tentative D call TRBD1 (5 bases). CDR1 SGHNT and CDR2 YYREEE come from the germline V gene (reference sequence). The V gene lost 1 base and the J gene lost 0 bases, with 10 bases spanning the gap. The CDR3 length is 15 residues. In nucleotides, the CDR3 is TGTGCCAGCAGCTTGAGGGCAGGGACTAACTATGGCTACACCTTC. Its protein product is CASSLRAGTNYGYTF.

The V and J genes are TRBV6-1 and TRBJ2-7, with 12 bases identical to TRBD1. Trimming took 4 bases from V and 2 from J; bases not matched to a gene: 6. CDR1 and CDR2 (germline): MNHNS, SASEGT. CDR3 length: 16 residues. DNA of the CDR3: TGTGCCAGCAGTGTAATGGGGACAGGGGGCCCCTACGAGCAGTACTTC. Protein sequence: CASSVMGTGGPYEQYF.

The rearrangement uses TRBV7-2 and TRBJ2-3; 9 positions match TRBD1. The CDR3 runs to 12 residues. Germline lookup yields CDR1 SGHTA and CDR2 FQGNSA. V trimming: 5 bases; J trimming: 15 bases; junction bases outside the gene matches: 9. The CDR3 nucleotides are TGTGCCAGCAGCAAGAACGGGGACAGGGTCTATTTT. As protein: CASSKNGDRVYF.

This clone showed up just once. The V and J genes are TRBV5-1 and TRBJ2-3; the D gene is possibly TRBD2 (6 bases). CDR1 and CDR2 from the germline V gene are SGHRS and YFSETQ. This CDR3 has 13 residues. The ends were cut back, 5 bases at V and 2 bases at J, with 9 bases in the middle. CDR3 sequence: CASRAGPTDTQYF. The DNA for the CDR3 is TGCGCCAGCAGGGCGGGGCCCACAGATACGCAGTATTTT.

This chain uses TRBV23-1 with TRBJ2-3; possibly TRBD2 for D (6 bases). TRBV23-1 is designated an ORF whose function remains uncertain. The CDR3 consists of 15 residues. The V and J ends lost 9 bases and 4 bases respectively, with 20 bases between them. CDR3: CARPSSGSCPDTQYF. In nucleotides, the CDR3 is TGCGCCAGACCTTCGTCCGGGAGCTGCCCAGATACGCAGTATTTT.

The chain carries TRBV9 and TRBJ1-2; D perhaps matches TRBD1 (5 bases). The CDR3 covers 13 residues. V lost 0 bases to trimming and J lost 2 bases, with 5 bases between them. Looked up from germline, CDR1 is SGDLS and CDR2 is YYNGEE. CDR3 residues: CASSVEGNYGYTF. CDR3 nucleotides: TGTGCCAGCAGCGTAGAGGGGAACTATGGCTACACCTTC.